Listed below are T cell receptor beta chains from one sample, sequenced in a study of T-cell reconstitution after alpha-beta-depleted transplantation in children. Each CDR3 protein is one row after TCRdb ran MiXCR on the PCR reads. The data show 750,000 to 950,000 distinct CDR3 sequences, roughly 15% seen once. This material consisted of PBMCs, mostly from graft donor cells, taken 360 days after TCRalphabeta/CD19-depleted stem cell transplant. These receptors were taken from a male patient younger than 18 who had a stem cell transplant for acute lymphoblastic leukemia, so the T cells may come from the graft donor. Both conserved end residues are part of each CDR3. The D gene is left open where the match is weak. Clone sizes are given selectively: once, few, many, or a class where the clone is expanded.

J	V	D	size	DNA	CDR3
TRBJ2-5	TRBV12-3/TRBV12-4	NA	few	TGTGCCAGCAGCCTGGGACAAACGCAAGAGACCCAGTACTTC	CASSLGQTQETQYF
TRBJ2-1	TRBV11-2	NA	few	TGTGCCAGCAGCCCGTTGGCATTGGATGAGCAGTTCTTC	CASSPLALDEQFF
TRBJ2-1	TRBV5-1	TRBD2	few	TGCGCCAGCAGCCAGCCTAGCGGGAGTCGGAATGAGCAGTTCTTC	CASSQPSGSRNEQFF
TRBJ2-5	TRBV7-9	NA	few	TGTGCCAGCCTTCGCCGGACAGAAGAGACCCAGTACTTC	CASLRRTEETQYF
TRBJ2-2	TRBV24-1	NA	NA	TGTGCCACCAGTGCCCTAAGTGGGAACACCGGGGAGCTGTTTTTT	CATSALSGNTGELFF
TRBJ2-1	TRBV12-3/TRBV12-4	NA	NA	TGTGCCAGCAATATACAGGGCTCCTACAATGAGCAGTTCTTC	CASNIQGSYNEQFF
TRBJ2-1	TRBV10-3	TRBD2	NA	TGTGCCATCAGTGAGCCGGGACTAGCGATTGGTGAGCAGTTCTTC	CAISEPGLAIGEQFF
TRBJ1-5	TRBV28	NA	few	TGTGCCAGCAGTTCATCCGGGGGGGATCAGCCCCAGCATTTT	CASSSSGGDQPQHF
TRBJ1-3	TRBV4-1	NA	NA	TGCGCCAGCAGCCACCGAGGTTCAAGCACAGGAAACACCATATATTTT	CASSHRGSSTGNTIYF
TRBJ2-1	TRBV25-1	TRBD1	NA	TGTGCCAGCAGTGGACTGGGGGTCGATACAGGGGGCAATGAGCAGTTCTTC	CASSGLGVDTGGNEQFF
TRBJ2-7	TRBV3-1	NA	few	TGTGCCAGCAGCCAAGAGGTTGCAGGGAGAGAGCAGTACTTC	CASSQEVAGREQYF
TRBJ2-2	TRBV15	NA	few	TGTGCCACCAGCAGAGATTTAGACAGTACCGGGGAGCTGTTTTTT	CATSRDLDSTGELFF
TRBJ2-7	TRBV29-1	NA	few	TGCAGCGTAAGCCCGACTGGCTACGAGCAGTACTTC	CSVSPTGYEQYF
TRBJ2-5	TRBV9	TRBD2	NA	TGTGCCAGCAGCGTAGTAGCGGGAGCGCGGGAGACCCAGTACTTC	CASSVVAGARETQYF
TRBJ2-4	TRBV5-1	TRBD1	NA	TGCGCCAGCAGCTTGTGGGGACAGGCCGCAATGAACATTCAGTACTTC	CASSLWGQAAMNIQYF